These T cell receptor beta chains were read from a single sample in a study of early stage breast cancer tumors. Assay: immunoSEQ multiplex PCR; the TCRdb copy retains only in-frame clones and omits some. The repertoire holds roughly 25,000 clones, with about 67% as singletons. The sample taken for sequencing was breast tumor tissue. These TCRs come from a person in their sixties or seventies with breast cancer. The CDR3 runs from the conserved cysteine through the conserved F or W. The D gene is left open where the match is weak. Expanded clones are given a class, and other clones once, few, many or no size at all.

TRBD1	.	TRBJ2-3	TRBV10-1	CASSSGTGGQYF	TGCGCCAGCAGTTCCGGGACAGGGGGGCAGTATTTT
.	.	TRBJ2-7	TRBV5-6	CASSLTGSYEQYF	TGTGCCAGCAGCTTGACCGGGAGCTACGAGCAGTACTTC
.	.	TRBJ1-4	TRBV28	CASSLKQGTATNEKLFF	TGTGCCAGCAGTTTAAAACAGGGTACCGCAACTAATGAAAAACTGTTTTTT
.	few	TRBJ2-1	TRBV5-1	CASSSPLNNEQFF	TGCGCCAGCAGCTCCCCCCTAAACAATGAGCAGTTCTTC
.	.	TRBJ1-1	TRBV5-4	CASSLQLGARTEAFF	TGTGCCAGCAGCTTACAGTTGGGGGCTAGGACTGAAGCTTTCTTT
TRBD2	.	TRBJ2-3	TRBV6-5	CASSATSGSTDTQYF	TGTGCCAGCAGCGCCACTAGCGGGAGCACAGATACGCAGTATTTT
TRBD2	.	TRBJ2-7	TRBV14	CASSHRQSTSAYEQYF	TGTGCCAGCAGCCACAGACAAAGTACTAGCGCCTACGAGCAGTACTTC
TRBD1	few	TRBJ2-7	TRBV5-1	CASSAAEQGHYEQYF	TGCGCCAGCAGCGCAGCGGAACAGGGGCACTACGAGCAGTACTTC
.	few	TRBJ2-3	TRBV7-2	CASSLGQGTDTQYF	TGTGCCAGCAGCTTAGGTCAGGGCACAGATACGCAGTATTTT
TRBD1	.	TRBJ1-5	TRBV11-2	CASSLGGGQGADQPQHF	TGTGCCAGCAGCTTAGGAGGAGGGCAGGGGGCTGATCAGCCCCAGCATTTT
TRBD1	.	TRBJ1-1	TRBV5-6	CASGGTGIRTEAFF	TGTGCCAGCGGGGGGACAGGGATTCGTACTGAAGCTTTCTTT
TRBD2	.	TRBJ2-1	TRBV7-9	CASTRTSGIGFSYNEQFF	TGTGCCAGCACGAGAACTAGCGGGATTGGTTTCTCCTACAATGAGCAGTTCTTC
.	once	TRBJ2-2	TRBV5-1	CASSPGAGWTGELFF	TGCGCCAGCAGCCCCGGTGCAGGGTGGACCGGGGAGCTGTTTTTT
.	.	TRBJ1-3	TRBV28	CASSFRGHLPDTIYF	TGTGCCAGCAGTTTCCGGGGACATCTCCCGGACACCATATATTTT
.	few	TRBJ1-1	TRBV30	CAWSVSRDTEAFF	TGTGCCTGGAGTGTTTCGAGGGACACTGAAGCTTTCTTT
TRBD2	.	TRBJ2-1	TRBV6-4	CASSVLAGAVGEQFF	TGTGCCAGCAGTGTCTTAGCGGGAGCGGTAGGGGAGCAGTTCTTC
.	.	TRBJ2-3	TRBV21-1	CASSKGLAGAPSTDTQYF	TGTGCCAGCAGCAAAGGTCTAGCGGGGGCTCCTAGCACAGATACGCAGTATTTT
TRBD1	few	TRBJ1-2	TRBV11-2	CASSVPGQGETGYTF	TGTGCCAGCAGCGTGCCGGGACAGGGTGAAACTGGCTACACCTTC
.	.	TRBJ2-5	TRBV2	CAGLKAQPRVGETQYF	TGTGCCGGTCTCAAGGCACAACCCCGGGTGGGAGAGACCCAGTACTTC
.	few	TRBJ2-2	TRBV5-4	CASSSLSRVGELFF	TGTGCCAGCAGCTCACTCTCCCGGGTCGGGGAGCTGTTTTTT
.	once	TRBJ2-3	TRBV19	CASSIGLFRDTQYF	TGTGCCAGTAGTATCGGACTATTCAGGGATACGCAGTATTTT
TRBD1	.	TRBJ2-2	TRBV11-1	CASSLGQGAGELFF	TGTGCCAGCAGCTTGGGACAGGGCGCCGGGGAGCTGTTTTTT
.	.	TRBJ1-5	TRBV28	CASSLPTGGQPQHF	TGTGCCAGCAGTTTACCGACAGGTGGACAGCCCCAGCATTTT
TRBD2	.	TRBJ2-1	TRBV7-9	CASSLETSGNEQFF	TGTGCCAGCAGCTTAGAGACTAGCGGGAATGAGCAGTTCTTC
TRBD2	few	TRBJ2-1	TRBV11-2	CASSGLAGGYNEQFF	TGTGCCAGCAGCGGACTAGCGGGAGGATACAATGAGCAGTTCTTC
.	.	TRBJ1-2	TRBV10-1	CASSESRYPNYGYTF	TGCGCCAGCAGTGAGTCGAGGTATCCTAACTATGGCTACACCTTC
TRBD2	once	TRBJ2-1	TRBV7-9	CASRSGTSRYNEQFF	TGTGCCAGCAGGTCCGGGACTAGCAGATACAATGAGCAGTTCTTC
TRBD1	.	TRBJ1-2	TRBV27	CASSSDRGVAGYTF	TGTGCCAGCAGTTCGGACAGGGGGGTGGCTGGCTACACCTTC
.	.	TRBJ1-2	TRBV7-3	CASSPRGGYGYTF	TGTGCCAGCAGCCCGCGAGGGGGCTATGGCTACACCTTC
.	.	TRBJ2-5	TRBV5-4	CASSLEQRVRETQYF	TGTGCCAGCAGCTTGGAACAACGGGTGCGGGAGACCCAGTACTTC
.	once	TRBJ1-4	TRBV4-3	CASSQDRARGEKLFF	TGCGCCAGCAGCCAAGATCGTGCAAGAGGCGAAAAACTGTTTTTT
TRBD1	.	TRBJ1-2	TRBV6-5	CASSYSSRGYGYTF	TGTGCCAGCAGTTACTCTAGCAGGGGGTATGGCTACACCTTC
TRBD2	once	TRBJ2-2	TRBV19	CASRKAGERTGELFF	TGTGCCAGTAGGAAAGCGGGAGAAAGGACCGGGGAGCTGTTTTTT
.	few	TRBJ2-1	TRBV7-9	CASSMLGVGNEQFF	TGTGCCAGCAGCATGCTAGGGGTCGGGAATGAGCAGTTCTTC
.	.	TRBJ2-7	TRBV7-2	CASGRASSYEQYF	TGTGCCAGCGGGCGGGCAAGCTCCTACGAGCAGTACTTC
.	many	TRBJ2-3	TRBV5-6	CASSSVGTDTQYF	TGTGCCAGCAGCTCCGTAGGCACAGATACGCAGTATTTT
TRBD1	.	TRBJ1-5	TRBV30	CAWSTQGARLNQPQHF	TGTGCCTGGAGCACTCAGGGGGCAAGGTTAAATCAGCCCCAGCATTTT
.	.	TRBJ1-3	TRBV9	CASSGGQGGNTIYF	TGTGCCAGCAGCGGGGGCCAGGGAGGAAACACCATATATTTT
TRBD1	few	TRBJ1-2	TRBV13	CASSLGRGRNGYGYTF	TGTGCCAGCAGCTTAGGTAGGGGGCGAAATGGCTATGGCTACACCTTC
TRBD1	.	TRBJ1-1	TRBV4-3	CASSQDDRARMMAFF	TGCGCCAGCAGCCAAGATGACAGGGCGCGGATGATGGCTTTCTTT
.	.	TRBJ2-7	TRBV28	CASRGGRGSSYEQYF	TGTGCCAGCAGGGGAGGACGGGGAAGCTCCTACGAGCAGTACTTC
.	.	TRBJ1-2	TRBV18	CASSPMAEDGGYTF	TGTGCCAGCTCCCCGATGGCAGAGGATGGCGGCTACACCTTC
.	few	TRBJ1-1	TRBV5-1	CASSLGLPNTEAFF	TGCGCCAGCAGCTTGGGACTGCCGAACACTGAAGCTTTCTTT
.	.	TRBJ2-2	TRBV5-1	CASSTNTGELFF	TGCGCCAGCAGCACTAACACCGGGGAGCTGTTTTTT
TRBD1	.	TRBJ2-7	TRBV29-1	CSVDTGGGYEQYF	TGCAGCGTTGATACAGGGGGCGGCTACGAGCAGTACTTC
TRBD1	.	TRBJ2-2	TRBV6-6	CASRDREGTGELFF	TGTGCCAGCAGGGACAGGGAAGGCACCGGGGAGCTGTTTTTT
.	once	TRBJ2-7	TRBV6-6	CASRAVYEQYF	TGTGCCAGCAGGGCAGTTTACGAGCAGTACTTC
.	.	TRBJ2-1	TRBV7-2	CASSLVGLRNEQFF	TGTGCCAGCAGCTTAGTTGGACTGCGGAATGAGCAGTTCTTC
TRBD2	few	TRBJ2-3	TRBV5-1	CASSLEGLDLDTQYF	TGCGCCAGCAGCTTGGAGGGACTAGACCTAGATACGCAGTATTTT
TRBD1	.	TRBJ1-2	TRBV5-1	CASSLGQGGSSYGYTF	TGCGCCAGCAGCTTGGGACAGGGGGGCTCCTCCTATGGCTACACCTTC
.	.	TRBJ2-3	TRBV2	CASSGEYTDTQYF	TGTGCCAGCAGTGGGGAGTACACAGATACGCAGTATTTT
.	.	TRBJ2-1	TRBV28	CASIEGSNSYNEQFF	TGTGCCAGCATCGAGGGCAGTAACTCCTACAATGAGCAGTTCTTC
TRBD1	.	TRBJ2-1	TRBV30	CAWSTWTGSLSSYNEQFF	TGTGCCTGGAGTACATGGACAGGCAGCCTCTCCTCCTACAATGAGCAGTTCTTC
.	few	TRBJ1-2	TRBV5-3	CARSPGERPLPNYGYTF	TGTGCCAGAAGCCCGGGAGAGAGGCCGCTTCCTAACTATGGCTACACCTTC